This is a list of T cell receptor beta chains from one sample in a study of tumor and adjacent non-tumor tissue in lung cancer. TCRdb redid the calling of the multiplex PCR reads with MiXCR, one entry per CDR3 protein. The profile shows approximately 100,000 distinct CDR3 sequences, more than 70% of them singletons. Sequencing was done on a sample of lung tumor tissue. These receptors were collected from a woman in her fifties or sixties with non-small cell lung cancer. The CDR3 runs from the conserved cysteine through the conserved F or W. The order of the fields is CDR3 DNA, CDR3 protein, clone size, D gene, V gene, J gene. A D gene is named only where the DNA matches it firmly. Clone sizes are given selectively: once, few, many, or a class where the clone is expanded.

TGTGCCAGCAGTTACTCGGGGACAGGGCGGTCACCCCTCCACTTT,CASSYSGTGRSPLHF,many,TRBD1,TRBV6-5,TRBJ1-6
TGTGCCGGCAGTGAATATCAGCAGGGGAACTATGGCTACACCTTC,CAGSEYQQGNYGYTF,NA,NA,TRBV6-1,TRBJ1-2
TGTGCCAGCAGCTCCCGCGGGGATCTGGCGGGGGTAAATGAGCAGTTCTTC,CASSSRGDLAGVNEQFF,NA,TRBD2,TRBV7-3,TRBJ2-1
TGTGCCAGGAGCCGTGTCCACAGTGGAGGTGAAAAACTGTTTTTT,CARSRVHSGGEKLFF,NA,NA,TRBV6-5,TRBJ1-4
TGCAGCGTTGCCCGGGAGACAGGGGCAGATACGCAGTATTTT,CSVARETGADTQYF,NA,TRBD1,TRBV29-1,TRBJ2-3
TGTAGCCTTGCACAGGGGCTGGGGAGCTATGGCTATACCTTC,CSLAQGLGSYGYTF,NA,TRBD1,TRBV29-1,TRBJ1-2
TGTAGCATTGAAAAACAGGGTTGGGAGACCCAGTACTTC,CSIEKQGWETQYF,NA,NA,TRBV29-1,TRBJ2-5
TGCAGTGCTAGAGATCATGGGGAAATCTATGACTACACCTTC,CSARDHGEIYDYTF,NA,NA,TRBV20-1,TRBJ1-2
TGTGCCAGCAGCCAGGGACAGCACACAGATACGCAGTATTTT,CASSQGQHTDTQYF,NA,TRBD1,TRBV4-2,TRBJ2-3
TGTGCCAGCAGCTACGGACTAGCGGGGGCCACAGATACGCAGTATTTT,CASSYGLAGATDTQYF,many,TRBD2,TRBV7-9,TRBJ2-3
TGTGCCAGCAGTTTAGGGTTGACCAGCGGGAGCCACAATGAACAGTTCTTC,CASSLGLTSGSHNEQFF,NA,TRBD2,TRBV11-3,TRBJ2-1
TGTACCAGTAGTTTCGGGCTGGGCCGAGATACGCAGTATTTT,CTSSFGLGRDTQYF,NA,NA,TRBV12-3/TRBV12-4,TRBJ2-3
TGTGCCAGAAGCTTATTGGGGACAGCTTTCAATGAGAAGTTCTTC,CARSLLGTAFNEKFF,NA,TRBD1,TRBV11-1,TRBJ2-1
TGTGCTAGCAGCGCCACCGGGACGGCCAGAGATACGCAATATTTT,CASSATGTARDTQYF,few,NA,TRBV11-2,TRBJ2-3